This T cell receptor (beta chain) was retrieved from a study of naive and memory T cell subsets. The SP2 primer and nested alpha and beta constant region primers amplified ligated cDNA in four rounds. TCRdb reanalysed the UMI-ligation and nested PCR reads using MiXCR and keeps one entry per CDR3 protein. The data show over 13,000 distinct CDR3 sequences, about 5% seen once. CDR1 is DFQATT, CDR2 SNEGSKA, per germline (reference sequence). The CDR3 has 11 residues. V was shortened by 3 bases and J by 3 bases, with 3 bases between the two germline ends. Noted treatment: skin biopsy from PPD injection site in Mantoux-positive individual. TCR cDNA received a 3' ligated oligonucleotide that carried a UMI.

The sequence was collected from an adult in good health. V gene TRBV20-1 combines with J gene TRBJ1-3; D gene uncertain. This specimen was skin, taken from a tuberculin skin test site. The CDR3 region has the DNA TGCAGTGCTAGGAGTGGAAACACCATATATTTT. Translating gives CSARSGNTIYF.